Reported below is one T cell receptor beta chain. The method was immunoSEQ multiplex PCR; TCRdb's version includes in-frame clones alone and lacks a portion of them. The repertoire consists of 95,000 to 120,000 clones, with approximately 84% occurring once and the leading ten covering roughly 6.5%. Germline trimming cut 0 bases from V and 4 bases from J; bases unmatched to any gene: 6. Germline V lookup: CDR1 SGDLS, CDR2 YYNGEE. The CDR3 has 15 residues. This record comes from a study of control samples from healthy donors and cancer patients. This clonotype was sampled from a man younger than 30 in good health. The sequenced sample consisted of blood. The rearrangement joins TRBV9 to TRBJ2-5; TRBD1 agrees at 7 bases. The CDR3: CASSVAGRDRETQYF. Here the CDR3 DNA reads TGTGCCAGCAGCGTAGCTGGAAGGGACAGAGAGACCCAGTACTTC.